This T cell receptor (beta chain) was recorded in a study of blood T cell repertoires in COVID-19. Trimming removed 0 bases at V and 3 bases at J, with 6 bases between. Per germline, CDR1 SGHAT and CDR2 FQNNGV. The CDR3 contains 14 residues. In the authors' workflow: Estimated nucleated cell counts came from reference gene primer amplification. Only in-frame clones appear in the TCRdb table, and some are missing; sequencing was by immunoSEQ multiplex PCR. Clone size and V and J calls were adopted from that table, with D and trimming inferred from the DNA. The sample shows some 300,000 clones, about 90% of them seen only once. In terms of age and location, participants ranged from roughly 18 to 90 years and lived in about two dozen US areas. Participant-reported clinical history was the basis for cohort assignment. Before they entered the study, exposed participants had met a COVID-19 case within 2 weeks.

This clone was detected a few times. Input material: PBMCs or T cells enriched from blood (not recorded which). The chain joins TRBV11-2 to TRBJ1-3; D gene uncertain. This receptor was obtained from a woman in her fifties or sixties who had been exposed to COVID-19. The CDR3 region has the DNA TGTGCCAGCAGCTTAGAGCGGTATGGAAACACCATATATTTT. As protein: CASSLERYGNTIYF.